This TCR beta chain derives from a study of beta chain features in type 1 diabetes. Expressed TCRB transcripts were sequenced because the entire RNA isolate underwent reverse transcription. This table comes from immunoSEQ multiplex PCR, and its TCRdb copy is limited to in-frame clones, with some not included. The table includes approximately 160,000 clones, about 7.3% detected once. The V gene's germline CDR1 is LNHDA and CDR2 SQIVND (reference sequence). V gave up 7 bases and J gave up 0 bases; unmatched junction bases: 6. This CDR3 has 15 residues. Overall study findings and caveats: Equally in patients and controls, PCR might preferentially amplify shorter templates.

This clone was counted only a few times. Its antigen is still unknown. The chain employs TRBV19 and TRBJ1-3; TRBD1 matches at 7 bases. The sample taken for sequencing was central memory CD4+ T cells from blood. The sequence came from a young man in good health. Here the CDR3 DNA reads TGTGCCAGTAAGGGGGCAATTCGCTCTGGAAACACCATATATTTT. As protein: CASKGAIRSGNTIYF.